One and the same sample provided the 17 T cell receptor beta chains below, sequenced in a study of T-cell reconstitution after alpha-beta-depleted transplantation in children. Construction of the TCRbeta library involved unique molecular identifiers. TCRdb reprocessed the PCR reads with MiXCR, giving one entry per CDR3 protein. The table records 150,000 to 250,000 distinct CDR3 sequences, roughly 15% of them present only once. Sequenced material: PBMCs from the stem cell graft donor, taken from the stem cell graft. These receptors were obtained from a human donor who donated a stem cell graft to a child with acute lymphoblastic leukemia.

In this sample, this clonotype turned up many times. As DNA, the CDR3 is TGTGCCGGCGGACTAGCGGGAGTTGAGACCCAGTACTTC. Protein product: CAGGLAGVETQYF. The chain is built from TRBV7-9 and TRBJ2-5; 13 bases are a match to TRBD2. This CDR3 is 13 amino acids long. Trimming removed 11 bases from V and 5 bases from J; junction bases left unmatched: 5. CDR1 and CDR2 (germline): SEHNR, FQNEAQ (reference sequence). The entire variable domain, with the rest obtained from reference TRBV7-9 and TRBJ2-5, is as follows: DTGVSQNPRHKITKRGQNVTFRCDPISEHNRLYWYRQTLGQGPEFLTYFQNEAQLEKSRLLSDRFSAERPKGSFSTLEIQRTEQGDSAMYLCAGGLAGVETQYFGPGTRLLVL.

This clonotype was detected many times. The chain carries TRBV20-1 and TRBJ1-1; D gene uncertain. The CDR3 has 11 residues. In germline, CDR1 is DFQATT, CDR2 SNEGSKA (reference sequence). Deletions cut 3 bases from V and 8 bases from J, with 10 bases between. The CDR3 nucleotides read TGCAGTGCTAGGGTTGCTGGCGAAGCTTTCTTT. This codes for CSARVAGEAFF.

The rearrangement joins TRBV12-3 or TRBV12-4 to TRBJ2-1, with TRBD2 matching over 7 bases. CDR3 length: 14 amino acids. V lost 6 bases, J lost 4 bases, and 6 bases stayed unmatched. The CDR3 loop reads CASRIGTIYNEQFF. CDR3 bases: TGTGCCAGCAGGATCGGGACTATTTACAATGAGCAGTTCTTC.

This clonotype was recorded at least ten times. V usage is TRBV7-8 and J usage is TRBJ2-7, with D perhaps matching TRBD1 (6 bases). With 5 bases removed from V and 4 bases from J, the gap between germline ends came to 15 bases. Germline CDR1 and CDR2: SGHVS and FQNEAQ. This CDR3 has 14 amino acids. The CDR3 DNA follows: TGTGCCAGCAGCCCGGGAAGAACAGGGTACGAGCAGTACTTC. It encodes CASSPGRTGYEQYF.

This clonotype was counted ten times or more. V and J are TRBV5-1 and TRBJ2-4, with unresolved D. The CDR3 is 18 residues long. The germline V and J ends were trimmed by 2 bases and 0 bases, with 18 bases remaining between them. The germline CDR1 and CDR2 sequences are SGHRS and YFSETQ. The CDR3 nucleotides are TGCGCCAGCAGCTTAAGACCCCCGGATTCCCTAGCCAAAAACATTCAGTACTTC. This codes for CASSLRPPDSLAKNIQYF.

Many counts were recorded for this clonotype. This chain's CDR3 is CSAAGGRAGAEQYF. The CDR3 DNA follows: TGCAGTGCCGCCGGCGGGAGGGCAGGTGCCGAGCAGTACTTC. This chain uses TRBV20-1 with TRBJ2-7; 9 nucleotides match TRBD2. Trimming at V came to 6 bases and at J to 6 bases, leaving 12 bases not matched to a gene. The CDR3 sequence is 14 residues long. Germline assignment: CDR1 DFQATT and CDR2 SNEGSKA (reference sequence).

This clonotype was found many times. This chain joins TRBV10-3 and TRBJ2-2; D is uncertain. Per the germline V gene, CDR1 is ENHRY and CDR2 is SYGVKD. V lost 5 bases to trimming and J lost 3 bases, with 4 bases between them. The CDR3 has 12 amino acids. The CDR3 DNA sequence: TGTGCCATCAGTTGGGACACCGGGGAGCTGTTTTTT. Translation gives CAISWDTGELFF.

This sequence joins TRBV5-1 and TRBJ2-1, with 8 nucleotides matching TRBD2. Germline loops: CDR1 SGHRS, CDR2 YFSETQ. After removal of 5 bases from V and 0 bases from J, the junction contained 4 bases not matched to a gene. This CDR3 is 15 amino acids long. CDR3 coding DNA: TGCGCCAGCAGAGAGCGGGAGTACTCCTACAATGAGCAGTTCTTC. Its translation is CASREREYSYNEQFF.

The gene calls are TRBV27 and TRBJ2-1, with D possibly TRBD2 on 7 matching bases. The V gene's germline CDR1 is MNHEY and CDR2 SMNVEV (reference sequence). The CDR3 has 15 amino acids. The ends were cut back, 2 bases at V and 3 bases at J, with 11 bases in the middle. CDR3 residues: CASSLRGGGYNEQFF. CDR3 in DNA: TGTGCCAGCAGTTTACGGGGAGGGGGCTACAATGAGCAGTTCTTC.

This clonotype was observed at least ten times. The chain carries TRBV29-1 and TRBJ2-1; D remains unclear. The V end lost 4 bases, the J end lost 5 bases, and 9 bases lay between the germline ends. The germline V gene encodes CDR1 SQVTM and CDR2 ANQGSEA. CDR3 length equals 12 residues. CDR3 residues: CSVGEFNNEQFF. The CDR3, as DNA: TGCAGCGTTGGAGAGTTCAACAATGAGCAGTTCTTC.

This clonotype was observed many times. V and J are TRBV4-1 and TRBJ2-1; D is uncertain. The CDR3 covers 14 residues. V lost 0 bases and J lost 4, with 7 bases in between. Germline CDR1 MGHRA, CDR2 YSYEKL. CDR3 bases: TGCGCCAGCAGCCAAGATGCAGTTTACAATGAGCAGTTCTTC. Protein: CASSQDAVYNEQFF.

This clonotype was seen repeatedly, ten times or more. The V and J genes are TRBV11-2 and TRBJ2-7; 8 bases match TRBD1. The V gene's germline CDR1 is SGHAT and CDR2 FQNNGV. J gave up 6 bases and V 0 bases, and 4 bases lay outside the gene matches. The CDR3 has 14 amino acids. Written as DNA, the CDR3 is TGTGCCAGCAGCTTAGACCGGACAGGGAGCGAGCAGTACTTC. Its translation is CASSLDRTGSEQYF.

This clonotype showed up just a few times. The chain uses TRBV5-1 and TRBJ1-1; TRBD1 is a possible D gene (5 bases). Germline loops: CDR1 SGHRS, CDR2 YFSETQ. V dropped 0 bases and J dropped 0 bases, with 9 bases sitting between them. CDR3 size: 15 residues. In DNA form, the CDR3 reads TGCGCCAGCAGCTTGGGGCGCAGGGTGAACACTGAAGCTTTCTTT. Translated, it gives CASSLGRRVNTEAFF.

The CDR3 here is CASSFSIGEGLNTGELFF. The CDR3 DNA reads as TGTGCCAGCAGCTTCTCAATAGGGGAGGGACTAAACACCGGGGAGCTGTTTTTT. This chain links TRBV6-5 with TRBJ2-2, with 7 nucleotides matching TRBD2. CDR3 size: 18 residues. J was trimmed by 2 bases and V by 6 bases; bases with no gene match: 15. Germline CDR1 MNHEY, CDR2 SVGAGI.

This clonotype has ten or more counts. The CDR3 protein is CASSSYWTSGSLNEQFF. The CDR3, as DNA: TGTGCCAGCAGCTCTTATTGGACTAGCGGGAGCCTAAATGAGCAGTTCTTC. The chain has TRBV5-5 and TRBJ2-1, with 13 bases that match TRBD2. V gave up 3 bases and J gave up 7 bases; unmatched junction bases: 10. CDR3 length: 17 amino acids. Per germline, CDR1 SGHKS and CDR2 YYEKEE (reference sequence).

This chain uses TRBV27 with TRBJ2-2; tentatively, D is TRBD2 (5 bases). This CDR3 is 16 amino acids long. The V end was cut by 2 bases, the J end by 2 bases, with 12 bases between. Looked up from germline, CDR1 is MNHEY and CDR2 is SMNVEV (reference sequence). This CDR3 is CASSLGAAANTGELFF. The CDR3 DNA is TGTGCCAGCAGTTTAGGAGCGGCGGCCAACACCGGGGAGCTGTTTTTT.

The table lists this clonotype with many counts. The J gene is TRBJ2-7, the V gene TRBV5-1; 7 bases map to TRBD1. This CDR3 comprises 15 residues. After removal of 2 bases from V and 2 bases from J, the junction contained 7 bases not matched to a gene. CDR1 and CDR2 (germline): SGHRS, YFSETQ. Written as DNA, the CDR3 is TGCGCCAGCAGCTTCCGGGACAGACGGACCTACGAGCAGTACTTC. Its translation is CASSFRDRRTYEQYF.